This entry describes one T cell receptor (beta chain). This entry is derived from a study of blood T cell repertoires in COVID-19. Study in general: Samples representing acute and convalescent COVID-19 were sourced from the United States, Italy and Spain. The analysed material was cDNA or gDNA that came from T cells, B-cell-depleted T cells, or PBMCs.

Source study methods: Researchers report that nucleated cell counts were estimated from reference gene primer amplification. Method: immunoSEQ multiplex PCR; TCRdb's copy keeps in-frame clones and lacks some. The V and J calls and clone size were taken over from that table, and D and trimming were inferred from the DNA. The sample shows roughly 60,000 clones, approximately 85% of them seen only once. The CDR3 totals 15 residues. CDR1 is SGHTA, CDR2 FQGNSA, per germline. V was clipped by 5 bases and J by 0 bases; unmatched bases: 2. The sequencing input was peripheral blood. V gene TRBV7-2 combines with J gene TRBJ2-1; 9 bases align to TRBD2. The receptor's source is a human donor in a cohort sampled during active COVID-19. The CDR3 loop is CASSNSGSSYNEQFF. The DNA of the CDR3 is TGTGCCAGCAGCAATAGCGGGAGCTCCTACAATGAGCAGTTCTTC.